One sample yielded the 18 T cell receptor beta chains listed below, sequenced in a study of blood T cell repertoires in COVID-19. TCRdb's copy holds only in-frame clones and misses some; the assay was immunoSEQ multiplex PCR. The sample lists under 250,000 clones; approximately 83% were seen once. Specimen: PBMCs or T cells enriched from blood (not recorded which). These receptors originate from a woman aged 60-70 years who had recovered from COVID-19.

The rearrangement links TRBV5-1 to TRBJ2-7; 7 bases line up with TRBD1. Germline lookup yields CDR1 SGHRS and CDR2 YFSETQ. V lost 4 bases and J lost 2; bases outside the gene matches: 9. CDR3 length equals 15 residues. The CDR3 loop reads CASSRLVQGAYEQYF. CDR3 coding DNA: TGCGCCAGCAGCCGTTTGGTGCAGGGGGCCTACGAGCAGTACTTC.

The CDR3 here is CASSRGLETYEQYF. The CDR3 DNA reads as TGTGCCAGCAGCCGGGGACTTGAAACCTACGAGCAGTACTTC. The chain is built from TRBV14 and TRBJ2-7; tentatively, D is TRBD2 (6 bases). Germline CDR1 reads SGHDN; CDR2 reads FVKESK. The CDR3 length is 14 residues. The V end lost 4 bases, the J end lost 2 bases, and 12 bases lay between the germline ends.

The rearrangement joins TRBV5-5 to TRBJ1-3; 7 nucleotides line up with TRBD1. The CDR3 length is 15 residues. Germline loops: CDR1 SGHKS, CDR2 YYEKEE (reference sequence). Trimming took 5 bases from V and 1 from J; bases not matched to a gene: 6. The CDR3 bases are TGTGCCAGCAGATTCAGGGGGGTATCTGGAAACACCATATATTTT. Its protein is CASRFRGVSGNTIYF.

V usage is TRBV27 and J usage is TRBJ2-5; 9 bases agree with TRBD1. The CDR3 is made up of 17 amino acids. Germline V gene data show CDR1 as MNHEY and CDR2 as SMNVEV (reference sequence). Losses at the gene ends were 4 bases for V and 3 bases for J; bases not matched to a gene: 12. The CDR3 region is CASSSLYLGQGKETQYF. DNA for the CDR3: TGTGCCAGCAGTTCCCTTTATCTCGGACAGGGGAAAGAGACCCAGTACTTC.

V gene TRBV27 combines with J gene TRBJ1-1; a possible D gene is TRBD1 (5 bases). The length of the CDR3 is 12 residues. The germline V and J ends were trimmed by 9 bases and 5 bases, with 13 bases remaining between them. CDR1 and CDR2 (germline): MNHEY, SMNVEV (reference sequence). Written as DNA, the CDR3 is TGTGCCAGTTGGCAGGGCAGGACTGAAGCTTTCTTT. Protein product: CASWQGRTEAFF.

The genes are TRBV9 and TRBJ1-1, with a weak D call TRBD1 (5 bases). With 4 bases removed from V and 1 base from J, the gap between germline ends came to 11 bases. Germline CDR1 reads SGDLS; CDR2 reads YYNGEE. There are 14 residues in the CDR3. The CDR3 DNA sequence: TGTGCCAGCAGCCCGATCGACAGGAACACTGAAGCTTTCTTT. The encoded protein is CASSPIDRNTEAFF.

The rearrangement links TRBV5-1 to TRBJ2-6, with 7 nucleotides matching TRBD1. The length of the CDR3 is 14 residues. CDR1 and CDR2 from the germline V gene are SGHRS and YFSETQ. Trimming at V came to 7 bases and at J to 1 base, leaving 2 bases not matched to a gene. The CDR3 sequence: CASETGSGANVLTF. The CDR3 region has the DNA TGCGCCAGCGAGACAGGGTCTGGGGCCAACGTCCTGACTTTC.

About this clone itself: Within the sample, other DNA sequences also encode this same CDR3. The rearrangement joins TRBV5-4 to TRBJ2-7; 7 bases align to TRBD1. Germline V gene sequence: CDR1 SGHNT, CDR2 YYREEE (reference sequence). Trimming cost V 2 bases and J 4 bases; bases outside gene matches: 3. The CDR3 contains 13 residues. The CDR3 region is CASSLRDSYEQYF. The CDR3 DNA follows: TGTGCCAGCAGCTTAAGGGACAGTTACGAGCAGTACTTC.

CDR3 sequence (DNA): TGTGCCAGCAGCCGAGACTTGGCCAACACTGAAGCTTTCTTT. Its protein product is CASSRDLANTEAFF. J is TRBJ1-1 and V is TRBV9; the D is unclear. The CDR3 is made up of 14 amino acids. Germline assignment: CDR1 SGDLS and CDR2 YYNGEE. V gave up 4 bases and J gave up 2 bases, with 12 bases separating them.

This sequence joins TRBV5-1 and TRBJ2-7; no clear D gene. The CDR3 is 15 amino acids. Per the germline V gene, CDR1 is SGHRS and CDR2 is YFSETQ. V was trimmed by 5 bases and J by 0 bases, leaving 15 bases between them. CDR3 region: CASRALEPSSYEQYF. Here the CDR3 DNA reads TGCGCCAGCAGAGCCTTAGAGCCTAGCTCCTACGAGCAGTACTTC.

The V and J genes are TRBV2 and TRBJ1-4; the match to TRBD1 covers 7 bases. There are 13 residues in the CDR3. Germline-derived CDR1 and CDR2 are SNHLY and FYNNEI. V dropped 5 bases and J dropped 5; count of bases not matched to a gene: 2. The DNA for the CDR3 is TGTGCCAGCAGTCTACAGGGGAATGAAAAACTGTTTTTT. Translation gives CASSLQGNEKLFF.

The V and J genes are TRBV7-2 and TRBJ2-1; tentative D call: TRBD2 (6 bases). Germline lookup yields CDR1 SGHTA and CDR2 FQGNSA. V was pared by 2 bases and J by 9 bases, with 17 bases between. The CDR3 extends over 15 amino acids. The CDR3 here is CASSLSGGNPLEQFF. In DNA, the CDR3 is TGTGCCAGCAGCTTAAGTGGGGGGAACCCTCTTGAGCAGTTCTTC.

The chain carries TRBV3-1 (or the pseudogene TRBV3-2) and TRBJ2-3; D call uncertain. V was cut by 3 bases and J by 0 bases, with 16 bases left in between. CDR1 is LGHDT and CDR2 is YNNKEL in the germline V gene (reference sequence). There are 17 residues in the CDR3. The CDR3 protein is CASSQLTPTFSTDTQYF. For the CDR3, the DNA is TGTGCCAGCAGCCAGTTGACTCCCACGTTCAGCACAGATACGCAGTATTTT.

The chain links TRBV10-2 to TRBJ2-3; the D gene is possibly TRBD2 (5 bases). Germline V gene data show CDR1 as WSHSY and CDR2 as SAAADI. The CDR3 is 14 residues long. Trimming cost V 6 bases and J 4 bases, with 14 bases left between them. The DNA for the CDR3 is TGCGCCAGCAGGGGAGAGGGCTGGTCAGATACGCAGTATTTT. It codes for CASRGEGWSDTQYF.

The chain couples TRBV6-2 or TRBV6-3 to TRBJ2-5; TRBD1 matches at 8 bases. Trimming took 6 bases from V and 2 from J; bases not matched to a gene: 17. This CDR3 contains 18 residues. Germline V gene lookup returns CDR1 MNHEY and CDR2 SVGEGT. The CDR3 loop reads CASSSPPGTGWRQETQYF. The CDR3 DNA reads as TGTGCCAGCAGCTCTCCCCCCGGGACAGGCTGGCGGCAAGAGACCCAGTACTTC.

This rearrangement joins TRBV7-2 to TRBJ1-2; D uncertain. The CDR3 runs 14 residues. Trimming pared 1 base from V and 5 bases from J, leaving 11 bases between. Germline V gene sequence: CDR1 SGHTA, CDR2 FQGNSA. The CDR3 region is CASSLVADVYGYTF. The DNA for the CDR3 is TGTGCCAGCAGCTTAGTAGCAGACGTATATGGCTACACCTTC. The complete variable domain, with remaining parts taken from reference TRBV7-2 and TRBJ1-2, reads GAGVSQSPSNKVTEKGKDVELRCDPISGHTALYWYRQSLGQGLEFLIYFQGNSAPDKSGLPSDRFSAERTGGSVSTLTIQRTQQEDSAVYLCASSLVADVYGYTFGSGTRLTVV.

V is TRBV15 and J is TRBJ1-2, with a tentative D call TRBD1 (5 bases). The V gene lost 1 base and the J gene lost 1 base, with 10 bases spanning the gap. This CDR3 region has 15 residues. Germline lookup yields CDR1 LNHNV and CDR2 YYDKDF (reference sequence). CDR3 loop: CATSRGGRDNYGYTF. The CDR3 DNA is TGTGCCACCAGCAGAGGTGGCAGGGATAACTATGGCTACACCTTC.

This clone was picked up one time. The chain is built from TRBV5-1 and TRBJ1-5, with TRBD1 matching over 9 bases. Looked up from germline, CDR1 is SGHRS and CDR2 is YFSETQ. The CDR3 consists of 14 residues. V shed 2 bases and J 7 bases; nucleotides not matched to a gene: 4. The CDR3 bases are TGCGCCAGCAGCTTTACAGGGGGCGGACAGCCCCAGCATTTT. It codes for CASSFTGGGQPQHF.